This record covers a single TCR beta chain. Germline CDR1 and CDR2: LNHDA and SQIVND (reference sequence). This CDR3 comprises 17 residues. Trimming shortened V by 1 base and J by 3 bases, and 16 bases separated the two germline ends. The data are from a study of blood T cell repertoires in COVID-19. Generated by immunoSEQ multiplex PCR, the TCRdb table keeps only in-frame clones and is missing some. Of around 400,000 clones in the sample, 89% are singletons; the top ten hold 1.5% to 2%. Grouping used clinical history reported by participants in a survey and questionnaire. Sequencing input: PBMCs or T cells enriched from blood (not recorded which). The sequence came from a young woman who had recovered from COVID-19. The chain employs TRBV19 and TRBJ1-5; no clear D. This chain's CDR3 is CASSIVISGGFNQPQHF. The CDR3, as DNA: TGTGCCAGTAGTATAGTAATCAGTGGAGGGTTCAATCAGCCCCAGCATTTT.